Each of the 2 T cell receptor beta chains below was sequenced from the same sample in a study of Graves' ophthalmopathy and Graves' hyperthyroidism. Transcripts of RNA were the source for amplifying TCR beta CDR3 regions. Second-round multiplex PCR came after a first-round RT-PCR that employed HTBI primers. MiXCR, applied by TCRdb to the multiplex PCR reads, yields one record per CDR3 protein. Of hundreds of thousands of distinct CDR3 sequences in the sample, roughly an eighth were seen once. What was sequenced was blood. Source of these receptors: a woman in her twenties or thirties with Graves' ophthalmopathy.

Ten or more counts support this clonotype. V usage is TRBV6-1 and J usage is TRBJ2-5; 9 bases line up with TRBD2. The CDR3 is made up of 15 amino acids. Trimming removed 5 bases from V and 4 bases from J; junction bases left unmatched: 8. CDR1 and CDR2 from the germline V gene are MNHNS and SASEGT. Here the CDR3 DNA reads TGTGCCAGCAGTCCTGGACTAGCGAACGGAGAGACCCAGTACTTC. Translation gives CASSPGLANGETQYF.

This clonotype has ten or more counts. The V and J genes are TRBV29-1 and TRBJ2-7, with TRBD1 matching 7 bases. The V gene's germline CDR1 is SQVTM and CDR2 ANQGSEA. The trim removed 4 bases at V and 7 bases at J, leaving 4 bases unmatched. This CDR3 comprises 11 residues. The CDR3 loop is CSVVDRREQYF. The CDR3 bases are TGCAGCGTTGTGGACAGGAGGGAGCAGTACTTC.